Here is one TCR beta chain with its context. This clonotype was found a few times. What antigen it recognizes has not been identified. No clone much larger than this one lies a single base away; base qualities are absent. The sample comes from a study of T-cell reconstitution after alpha-beta-depleted transplantation in children (dated by TCRdb to the mid-2010s). As for the study more broadly: Using TCR repertoire profiling, the study followed T-cell immune reconstitution in a quantitative way in children after TCRalphabeta/CD19-depleted allogeneic hematopoietic cell transplantation.

The sample's treatment or condition label, decoded: allogeneic hematopoietic cell transplantation with graft depleted of TCRalphabeta T cells and CD19 B cells. The children who served as transplant recipients had been given grafts of TCRalphabeta/CD19-depleted allogeneic hematopoietic cells. To prepare the library, PCR was applied. TCRdb shows the sequencer as Illumina HiSeq 2500. TCR library preparation used molecular barcoding, with unique molecular identifiers applied to normalize quantification of the TCRbeta repertoire. TCRdb's own reprocessing of the public reads used fastp at Q25 and MiXCR and kept productive beta chains. All rows with the same CDR3 protein become a single entry with the most common DNA and genes. This sample comprises about 610,000 distinct CDR3 sequences, 27% of them detected only once. In total, the top ten clones hold 30% to 40% of the sample. On the study overall, not on this receptor specifically: In some patients, the high TCRbeta diversity seen at day 60 was put down to recipient T cells and intrathymic progenitors that had survived conditioning. About two months after transplant, the apparently early recovery of alphabetaT-cell counts reportedly depended on just several hundred clones that had expanded rapidly and came from non-depleted graft cells. Over the following months the frequencies of hyperexpanded clones went down, and after one year T-cell counts and TCRbeta diversity were mostly credited to newly produced T cells.

V gives up 4 bases and J gives up 0 bases, and the segment between their germline ends measures 14 bases. Including cysteine and phenylalanine, the CDR3 has 17 amino acids. Left in the record is the CDR3 DNA by itself, 51 bases read in frame from the first base. CDR1 and CDR2 (SGHRS, YFSETQ) derive from the germline V gene. The source was PBMCs, collected before TCRalphabeta/CD19-depleted stem cell transplant. The sequence is built from TRBV5-1 and TRBJ2-6, with no D gene named confidently. This clonotype originated in a boy under two years old with Wiskott-Aldrich syndrome, due to receive a stem cell transplant. The sequence in DNA is TGCGCCAGCAGCCGTTACAGTTTAAGCTCTGGGGCCAACGTCCTGACTTTC. Its product reads: CASSRYSLSSGANVLTF.